This TCR beta chain is from a study of blood T cells in healthy people across ages. This clonotype was seen many times. Its cognate antigen is unknown. They isolated at least 7 million PBMCs from each sample. Study-wide results and caveats: Older age coincided with a roughly linear decline in TCR beta diversity per million T cells. A strong correlation was found between TCR beta diversity and the percentage of naive T cells.

The authors ran a second PCR of about 7 to 12 cycles using a sample-barcoded 5' primer and a J-beta primer mix. Each CDR3 protein is one row after TCRdb ran MiXCR on the 5' RACE reads. The table has hundreds of thousands of distinct CDR3 sequences, roughly 31% seen once. Germline V gene sequence: CDR1 LGHNA, CDR2 YSLEER. The CDR3 has 15 residues. The V gene lost 3 bases and the J gene lost 4 bases, with 13 bases spanning the gap. The sample taken for sequencing was blood. This clonotype originated in an elderly woman in good health. The rearrangement joins TRBV4-3 to TRBJ2-1, with D unresolved. CDR3 in amino acids: CASSQALGRYNEQFF. The CDR3 DNA reads TGCGCCAGCAGCCAGGCTTTAGGGCGTTACAATGAGCAGTTCTTC.